This is a list of T cell receptor beta chains from one sample in a study of cytomegalovirus exposure and HLA in healthy donors. Sequencing used immunoSEQ multiplex PCR; TCRdb keeps in-frame clones, though not all of them. The sample records about 140,000 clones, around 68% being singletons. The sample consisted of PBMCs. The source of these receptors is a man aged 30 to 45 in good health and CMV-seropositive. Each CDR3 is given with its conserved first and last residue. D genes are given only for firm matches. Size is omitted from some rows. Given values are once, few, many or a class for expanded clones.

>NA|NA|TRBJ1-3|TRBV4-1
CASSQGPRGTGNTIYF
TGCGCCAGCAGCCAAGGGCCCCGGGGAACTGGAAACACCATATATTTT
>TRBD1|NA|TRBJ2-7|TRBV29-1
CSVEDRDRQTYEQYF
TGCAGCGTTGAAGACCGGGACAGGCAGACCTACGAGCAGTACTTC
>NA|NA|TRBJ2-5|TRBV4-1
CASSPEPTTSETQYF
TGCGCCAGCAGCCCCGAACCGACAACGTCGGAGACCCAGTACTTC
>NA|NA|TRBJ2-5|TRBV7-9
CASSLAEKEQYF
TGTGCCAGCAGCTTAGCGGAGAAAGAGCAGTACTTC
>TRBD1|few|TRBJ2-7|TRBV2
CASELTGESEQYF
TGTGCCAGTGAATTGACAGGGGAAAGCGAGCAGTACTTC
>NA|NA|TRBJ2-5|TRBV6-1
CASRPTWQWLETQYF
TGTGCCAGCAGACCGACATGGCAATGGCTAGAGACCCAGTACTTC
>TRBD1|few|TRBJ1-2|TRBV28
CASSGQAWGYTF
TGTGCCAGCAGCGGACAGGCTTGGGGCTACACCTTC
>NA|NA|TRBJ2-5|TRBV15
CATSRSGIEAATQYF
TGTGCCACCAGCAGGTCGGGTATCGAGGCGGCGACCCAGTACTTC
>TRBD1|NA|TRBJ2-2|TRBV25-1
CASSGQGEAGELFF
TGTGCCAGCAGCGGACAGGGGGAGGCCGGGGAGCTGTTTTTT
>NA|NA|TRBJ2-1|TRBV6-5
CASSSINEQFF
TGTGCCAGCAGTTCCATCAATGAGCAGTTCTTC
>TRBD2|NA|TRBJ2-1|TRBV4-2
CASSQTSSGGNEQFF
TGTGCCAGCAGCCAAACATCCAGCGGGGGCAATGAGCAGTTCTTC
>NA|NA|TRBJ2-1|TRBV7-6
CASSLTERTDNEQFF
TGTGCCAGCAGCTTGACCGAGAGGACTGACAATGAGCAGTTCTTC
>TRBD1|few|TRBJ1-2|TRBV6-5
CASSPGQGADYGYTF
TGTGCCAGCAGTCCGGGACAGGGGGCGGACTATGGCTACACCTTC
>TRBD2|few|TRBJ2-7|TRBV27
CASSFGTSGYEQYF
TGTGCCAGCAGTTTCGGGACTAGTGGGTACGAGCAGTACTTC
>NA|NA|TRBJ2-3|TRBV5-1
CASSLVIIEADTQYF
TGCGCCAGCAGCTTGGTTATCATAGAGGCGGATACGCAGTATTTT
>NA|once|TRBJ1-4|TRBV19
CASSIRALEKLFF
TGTGCCAGTAGTATCCGTGCCCTAGAAAAACTGTTTTTT
>NA|NA|TRBJ2-3|TRBV5-1
CASSSRHASQDTQYF
TGCGCCAGCAGCTCACGCCACGCCAGTCAAGATACGCAGTATTTT
>TRBD1|NA|TRBJ1-5|TRBV2
CASSEQGESSQPQHF
TGTGCCAGCAGTGAACAGGGGGAATCCTCTCAGCCCCAGCATTTT
>TRBD1|NA|TRBJ2-2|TRBV28
CASSTGGQGAGTGELFF
TGTGCCAGCAGCACCGGCGGGCAGGGGGCGGGCACCGGGGAGCTGTTTTTT
>NA|NA|TRBJ2-7|TRBV6-5
CASSPGLTAGYEQYF
TGTGCCAGCAGTCCCGGGTTGACAGCCGGATACGAGCAGTACTTC
>NA|NA|TRBJ2-5|TRBV5-4
CASSLAGGGNFETQYF
TGTGCCAGCAGCTTGGCCGGCGGGGGCAATTTCGAGACCCAGTACTTC
>NA|NA|TRBJ2-7|TRBV11-2
CASSPSSYEQYF
TGTGCCAGCAGCCCGAGCTCCTACGAGCAGTACTTC
>NA|NA|TRBJ2-5|TRBV11-2
CASSLAQGETQYF
TGTGCCAGCAGCTTAGCCCAGGGGGAGACCCAGTACTTC
>TRBD2|NA|TRBJ2-7|TRBV5-4
CASSQDWGLENSYEQYF
TGTGCCAGCAGCCAGGACTGGGGACTAGAAAATTCCTACGAGCAGTACTTC
>NA|NA|TRBJ1-1|TRBV28
CASSLRLTEAFF
TGTGCCAGCAGTTTAAGACTGACTGAAGCTTTCTTT
>TRBD2|NA|TRBJ2-7|TRBV19
CASSHSGSPYEQYF
TGTGCCAGTAGTCATAGCGGGAGTCCCTACGAGCAGTACTTC
>NA|NA|TRBJ1-1|TRBV27
CASRGGLKNTEAFF
TGTGCCAGCAGAGGGGGATTAAAGAACACTGAAGCTTTCTTT
>NA|once|TRBJ2-7|TRBV4-1
CASSQVPSVEGSSYEQYF
TGCGCCAGCAGCCAAGTACCTTCCGTGGAGGGGAGCTCCTACGAGCAGTACTTC
>TRBD2|NA|TRBJ2-5|TRBV5-1
CASSLTSGSPSETQYF
TGCGCCAGCAGCTTGACTAGCGGGAGTCCGAGCGAGACCCAGTACTTC
>NA|NA|TRBJ1-1|TRBV5-1
CASTLEGNTEAFF
TGCGCCAGCACTCTGGAGGGGAACACTGAAGCTTTCTTT
>NA|NA|TRBJ1-1|TRBV2
CASSAEGLGVSTEAFF
TGTGCCAGCAGCGCGGAGGGGTTGGGGGTGAGCACTGAAGCTTTCTTT
>TRBD2|NA|TRBJ2-1|TRBV10-3
CAVSGLADSTTSYNEQFF
TGTGCCGTATCGGGACTAGCGGACTCCACGACCTCCTACAATGAGCAGTTCTTC
>NA|few|TRBJ1-1|TRBV19
CASSNTVNTEAFF
TGTGCCAGTAGCAACACAGTGAACACTGAAGCTTTCTTT
>NA|NA|TRBJ2-7|TRBV7-8
CASSPRAGDHEQYF
TGTGCCAGCAGCCCAAGGGCGGGCGACCACGAGCAGTACTTC
>NA|few|TRBJ2-7|TRBV7-8
CASSVSGGSYEQYF
TGTGCCAGCTCCGTATCTGGAGGTTCCTACGAGCAGTACTTC
>NA|once|TRBJ2-3|TRBV19
CASSTRSSTDTQYF
TGTGCCAGTAGTACCAGATCTAGCACAGATACGCAGTATTTT
>NA|NA|TRBJ2-7|TRBV5-1
CASSLARDTNYEQYF
TGCGCCAGCAGCTTGGCGAGGGACACTAACTACGAGCAGTACTTC
>TRBD1|NA|TRBJ2-3|TRBV11-2
CASSSGTGGAGDTQYF
TGTGCCAGCAGCTCAGGGACAGGGGGCGCGGGAGATACGCAGTATTTT
>TRBD2|NA|TRBJ2-1|TRBV27
CASSSGLAGVEQFF
TGTGCCAGCAGTTCAGGACTAGCGGGGGTTGAGCAGTTCTTC
>NA|NA|TRBJ1-1|TRBV7-2
CASSLGGSGTEAFF
TGTGCCAGCAGCTTAGGTGGTTCCGGCACTGAAGCTTTCTTT
>NA|few|TRBJ2-7|TRBV6-6
CASRSLKPGEQYF
TGTGCCAGCAGGTCCCTCAAGCCGGGGGAGCAGTACTTC
>NA|NA|TRBJ2-2|TRBV5-6
CASRLSAGELFF
TGTGCCAGCAGGTTGTCAGCCGGGGAGCTGTTTTTT
>NA|NA|TRBJ2-1|TRBV6-5
CASSYSSGDYNEQFF
TGTGCCAGCAGTTACTCGTCAGGTGACTACAATGAGCAGTTCTTC
>NA|few|TRBJ1-4|TRBV7-9
CASSPSKLPLTEKLFF
TGTGCCAGCAGCCCTTCAAAGCTCCCGCTTACTGAAAAACTGTTTTTT
>TRBD2|few|TRBJ2-2|TRBV7-3
CASSLAGVNTGELFF
TGTGCCAGCAGCTTAGCGGGAGTAAACACCGGGGAGCTGTTTTTT
>NA|NA|TRBJ2-2|TRBV29-1
CSAEGASKSPGELFF
TGCAGCGCCGAAGGTGCTAGCAAGTCTCCCGGGGAGCTGTTTTTT
>NA|NA|TRBJ1-1|TRBV20-1
CSVERNTEAFF
TGCAGTGTTGAGAGAAACACTGAAGCTTTCTTT